The source of this T cell receptor beta chain is a study of identical twins. MiXCR, applied by TCRdb to the 5' RACE reads, yields one record per CDR3 protein. The profile shows some 500,000 distinct CDR3 sequences, approximately 15% of them singletons. The CDR3 loop spans 14 amino acids. V lost 1 base and J 4 bases, leaving 11 bases between the germline ends. CDR1 is SGHTA and CDR2 is FQGNSA in the germline V gene. These data also featured in a second study, about yellow fever vaccine responses in identical twins.

What was sequenced was CD4+ T cells sorted from blood. The sequence came from a woman aged 18-35 years in good health. The V and J genes are TRBV7-2 and TRBJ2-7; possibly TRBD2 for D (6 bases). The CDR3 protein is CASSLGGRRYEQYF. CDR3 nucleotide sequence: TGTGCCAGCAGCTTAGGGGGGAGGAGGTACGAGCAGTACTTC.